These 27 T cell receptor beta chains were all obtained from the same sample, sequenced in a study of CD8 T cells in ankylosing spondylitis. Findings and limits, study-wide: Among TCR beta sequences, a motif of fewer than 10 highly homologous variants appeared characteristic of ankylosing spondylitis blood.

No antigen has been assigned to these receptors. TCRdb used MiXCR to reprocess the 5' RACE reads, holding one entry per CDR3 protein. The sample holds a few hundred thousand distinct CDR3 sequences, 7.3% seen once. Sequencing was performed on blood, either unsorted or a sorted T cell fraction (not recorded which). These receptors were collected from a male donor with ankylosing spondylitis.

This clonotype was counted between two and nine times. This chain connects TRBV11-1 to TRBJ2-7; no definite D call. Trimming removed 3 bases at V and 4 bases at J, with 16 bases between. CDR1 is SGHAT and CDR2 is FQDESV in the germline V gene (reference sequence). The CDR3 length is 15 residues. The CDR3 DNA follows: TGTGCCAGCAGCTTGACGGGTACCTTGAGGTACGAGCAGTACTTC. Residues: CASSLTGTLRYEQYF.

A few counts support this clonotype. The CDR3 nucleotides are TGCAGCGTTGAACAGGGAGACATGAACACTGAAGCTTTCTTT. Protein sequence: CSVEQGDMNTEAFF. The chain carries TRBV29-1 and TRBJ1-1; D is perhaps TRBD1 (5 bases). Per the germline V gene, CDR1 is SQVTM and CDR2 is ANQGSEA. The CDR3 is 14 amino acids. V lost 2 bases and J lost 0, with 10 bases in between.

The sample holds many counts of this clonotype. The V gene is TRBV27, the J gene TRBJ2-5, with D possibly being TRBD1 (10 bases). This CDR3 is built from 15 residues. Germline V gene lookup returns CDR1 MNHEY and CDR2 SMNVEV (reference sequence). V was cut by 3 bases and J by 5 bases, with 16 bases left in between. Here the CDR3 reads CASSFLAGQGETQYF. For the CDR3, the DNA is TGTGCCAGCAGTTTCCTAGCGGGACAGGGGGAGACCCAGTACTTC.

This clonotype occurred many times. The chain couples TRBV10-3 to TRBJ1-2; 7 bases map to TRBD1. Germline V gene lookup returns CDR1 ENHRY and CDR2 SYGVKD. The CDR3 is 14 amino acids. Unmatched junction bases numbered 6, after V lost 2 bases and J lost 6 bases. The chain's CDR3 is CAISETGDGNGYTF. The CDR3 DNA reads as TGTGCCATCAGTGAGACAGGGGACGGTAATGGCTACACCTTC.

This clonotype was detected many times. This sequence joins TRBV28 and TRBJ2-7, with a weak D call TRBD1 (6 bases). The ends were cut back, 6 bases at V and 2 bases at J, with 20 bases in the middle. This CDR3 comprises 16 residues. Per germline, CDR1 MDHEN and CDR2 SYDVKM. The DNA of the CDR3 is TGTGCCAGCAGCCCAACTGGTCGGACAGCCGCCTACGAGCAGTACTTC. It codes for CASSPTGRTAAYEQYF.

This clonotype was counted only a few times. The chain combines TRBV5-4 with TRBJ2-1; TRBD2 agrees at 11 bases. Per the germline V gene, CDR1 is SGHNT and CDR2 is YYREEE (reference sequence). Unmatched junction bases numbered 3, after V lost 1 base and J lost 9 bases. The CDR3 sequence is 14 residues long. The CDR3 DNA reads TGTGCCAGCAGCTTGATAGCGGGAGGGCTTGAGCAGTTCTTC. Protein product: CASSLIAGGLEQFF. The entire variable domain, with the rest obtained from reference TRBV5-4 and TRBJ2-1, is as follows: ETGVTQSPTHLIKTRGQQVTLRCSSQSGHNTVSWYQQALGQGPQFIFQYYREEENGRGNFPPRFSGLQFPNYSSELNVNALELDDSALYLCASSLIAGGLEQFFGPGTRLTVL.

At least ten counts were recorded for this clonotype. V usage is TRBV20-1 and J usage is TRBJ1-6; TRBD1 aligns across 8 bases. The CDR3 contains 15 residues. V lost 6 bases to trimming and J lost 9 bases; unmatched junction nucleotides: 13. Per the germline V gene, CDR1 is DFQATT and CDR2 is SNEGSKA (reference sequence). This CDR3 reads CSAPLRDRLFSPLHF. The CDR3 DNA is TGCAGTGCGCCTCTCCGGGACAGGTTATTTTCACCCCTCCACTTT.

This clonotype has only a few counts. The CDR3 loop reads CASRWGQGTNTGELFF. In DNA, the CDR3 is TGTGCCAGTAGATGGGGGCAGGGCACGAACACCGGGGAGCTGTTTTTT. The V gene is TRBV19, the J gene TRBJ2-2; weak D call: TRBD1 (6 bases). V lost 6 bases and J lost 0, with 14 bases in between. This CDR3 region has 16 residues. From germline, CDR1 is LNHDA and CDR2 SQIVND (reference sequence).

This clonotype was found many times. The chain carries TRBV7-9 and TRBJ1-6; TRBD1 might be the D (5 bases). Germline lookup yields CDR1 SEHNR and CDR2 FQNEAQ (reference sequence). This CDR3 is built from 14 residues. V gave up 3 bases and J gave up 6 bases, with 9 bases separating them. The CDR3 reads CASSLGQTNSPLHF. As DNA, the CDR3 is TGTGCCAGCAGCTTGGGGCAGACTAATTCACCCCTCCACTTT.

The table lists this clonotype with a few counts. V usage is TRBV28 and J usage is TRBJ2-5, with TRBD2 as a possible D gene (6 bases). Trimming shortened V by 7 bases and J by 6 bases, and 21 bases separated the two germline ends. This CDR3 region has 15 residues. Looked up from germline, CDR1 is MDHEN and CDR2 is SYDVKM. The DNA for the CDR3 is TGTGCCAGCATCTCGGGGGACCCCACGGGGAAGACCCAGTACTTC. Amino acid sequence: CASISGDPTGKTQYF.

The chain is built from TRBV5-1 and TRBJ2-4, with D perhaps TRBD1 or TRBD2 (6 bases each). Trimming left V 6 bases short and J 3 bases short, with 16 bases between. The CDR3 sequence is 15 residues long. Per the germline V gene, CDR1 is SGHRS and CDR2 is YFSETQ. This chain's CDR3 is CASNPGADVKNIQYF. Written as DNA, the CDR3 is TGCGCCAGCAACCCGGGGGCCGACGTCAAAAACATTCAGTACTTC.

The rearrangement joins TRBV19 to TRBJ2-1; no clear D gene. CDR3 length: 12 amino acids. Germline V lookup: CDR1 LNHDA, CDR2 SQIVND (reference sequence). Trimming took off 3 bases at V and 5 bases at J, with 5 bases between the two ends. The CDR3 bases are TGTGCCAGTAGTATTTGGGACAATGAGCAGTTCTTC. This codes for CASSIWDNEQFF.

This clonotype was seen a handful of times. The chain uses TRBV6-6 and TRBJ2-1, with 9 bases identical to TRBD2. CDR3 length: 13 residues. The ends lost 2 bases at V and 11 bases at J; junction bases unmatched: 4. Germline V gene data show CDR1 as MNHNY and CDR2 as SVGAGI (reference sequence). The CDR3 protein is CASSYAAGGQQFF. DNA for the CDR3: TGTGCCAGCAGTTACGCGGCGGGGGGGCAGCAGTTCTTC.

V is TRBV7-2 and J is TRBJ1-5; 9 bases line up with TRBD1. Per the germline V gene, CDR1 is SGHTA and CDR2 is FQGNSA. V lost 5 bases and J lost 7; bases outside the gene matches: 9. CDR3 length: 15 residues. In nucleotides, the CDR3 is TGTGCCAGCAGCCAAGACAGGGGGATGTTACAGCCCCAGCATTTT. Translated: CASSQDRGMLQPQHF.

In this sample, this clonotype turned up once. The chain couples TRBV28 to TRBJ2-7; tentative D call: TRBD2 (6 bases). CDR1 is MDHEN and CDR2 is SYDVKM in the germline V gene. There are 15 residues in the CDR3. Trimming pared 6 bases from V and 3 bases from J, leaving 18 bases between. This CDR3 is CASREAGTSYYEQYF. CDR3 nucleotides: TGTGCCAGCAGGGAAGCCGGGACTTCGTACTACGAGCAGTACTTC.

This clonotype was counted ten times or more. The chain uses TRBV4-2 and TRBJ2-4; D is possibly TRBD2 (5 bases). The CDR3 is 14 amino acids. Trimming removed 7 bases from V and 1 base from J, with 11 bases in between. The germline V gene encodes CDR1 LGHNA and CDR2 YNFKEQ. CDR3 loop: CASTTPGAKNIQYF. CDR3 nucleotide sequence: TGTGCCAGCACCACGCCGGGGGCCAAAAACATTCAGTACTTC.

Only a few counts were recorded for this clonotype. The chain uses TRBV4-3 and TRBJ1-6; TRBD1 might be the D (6 bases). The CDR3 is 14 residues long. Germline loops: CDR1 LGHNA, CDR2 YSLEER. The V end was cut by 3 bases, the J end by 10 bases, with 13 bases between. CDR3 region: CASSQRGGGSPLHF. As DNA, the CDR3 is TGCGCCAGCAGCCAGAGGGGGGGCGGGTCACCCCTCCACTTT.

This clonotype was seen many times. In nucleotides, the CDR3 is TGTGCCAGCCGTAGACTAGCGGGGATCCAAGAGACCCAGTACTTC. This translates into CASRRLAGIQETQYF. V usage is TRBV27 and J usage is TRBJ2-5, with TRBD2 matching 11 bases. CDR1 and CDR2 from the germline V gene are MNHEY and SMNVEV (reference sequence). Trimming cost V 8 bases and J 1 base; bases outside gene matches: 6. CDR3 length: 15 amino acids.

This clonotype was recorded at least ten times. The rearrangement joins TRBV5-1 to TRBJ1-1; D is possibly TRBD1 (6 bases). The germline gives CDR1 SGHRS, CDR2 YFSETQ. Trimming removed 5 bases from V and 5 bases from J, with 19 bases in between. CDR3 size: 15 residues. CDR3 protein: CASSFRGQGRTEAFF. The CDR3, as DNA: TGCGCCAGCAGTTTCCGGGGGCAGGGGAGGACTGAAGCTTTCTTT.

The rearrangement joins TRBV29-1 to TRBJ2-1; 7 bases agree with TRBD2. V lost 6 bases to trimming and J lost 4 bases; unmatched junction nucleotides: 15. Per germline, CDR1 SQVTM and CDR2 ANQGSEA. The CDR3 is 16 residues long. This chain's CDR3 is CSVELALAASYNEQFF. CDR3 coding DNA: TGCAGCGTCGAACTTGCCCTAGCGGCATCATACAATGAGCAGTTCTTC.

The chain combines TRBV6-1 with TRBJ1-5; D perhaps matches TRBD1 (5 bases). CDR3 length: 13 residues. Germline V gives CDR1 MNHNS, CDR2 SASEGT. The V end lost 5 bases, the J end lost 6 bases, and 11 bases lay between the germline ends. The CDR3 loop is CASSRDPRQPQHF. DNA of the CDR3: TGTGCCAGCAGTCGGGACCCCCGTCAGCCCCAGCATTTT.

This clonotype was picked up many times. The CDR3: CSAPGIRGSYTEAFF. CDR3 in DNA: TGCAGTGCGCCAGGGATCAGGGGGTCGTACACTGAAGCTTTCTTT. The V and J genes are TRBV20-1 and TRBJ1-1; 7 bases line up with TRBD1. The V and J ends lost 6 bases and 3 bases, in that order; junction bases with no gene match: 13. This CDR3 contains 15 residues. CDR1 is DFQATT, CDR2 SNEGSKA, per germline (reference sequence).

This clonotype has at least ten counts. The chain employs TRBV9 and TRBJ2-3, with TRBD1 identical over 7 bases. Germline V lookup: CDR1 SGDLS, CDR2 YYNGEE. V shed 3 bases and J 0 bases; nucleotides not matched to a gene: 10. This CDR3 is built from 17 residues. The CDR3 spells CASSGGVGTASTDTQYF. The CDR3 DNA follows: TGTGCCAGCAGCGGTGGGGTAGGGACAGCGAGCACAGATACGCAGTATTTT.

This clonotype has at least ten counts. This chain uses TRBV4-1 with TRBJ1-4; TRBD1 agrees at 8 bases. Germline V gene sequence: CDR1 MGHRA, CDR2 YSYEKL. This CDR3 is built from 16 residues. V shed 4 bases, J shed 8 bases, and the junction held 12 bases outside the gene matches. CDR3 coding DNA: TGCGCCAGCAGCCCCGACGACAGGGGCGGGGGGGAAAAACTGTTTTTT. Protein product: CASSPDDRGGGEKLFF.

This clonotype was recorded many times. The rearrangement links TRBV9 to TRBJ2-1; weak D call: TRBD1 (6 bases). There are 13 residues in the CDR3. V lost 2 bases and J 10 bases, leaving 13 bases between the germline ends. Looked up from germline, CDR1 is SGDLS and CDR2 is YYNGEE. This CDR3 reads CASSVTTGYEQFF. The CDR3 DNA follows: TGTGCCAGCAGCGTTACAACAGGGTACGAGCAGTTCTTC.

This clonotype was seen at least ten times. The rearrangement links TRBV25-1 to TRBJ1-1; D gene uncertain. V lost 5 bases and J 3 bases, leaving 13 bases between the germline ends. From germline, CDR1 is MGHDK and CDR2 SYGVNS. The CDR3 is 14 residues long. Written as DNA, the CDR3 is TGTGCCAGCAGTACCGGGGATTCCGACACTGAAGCTTTCTTT. It encodes CASSTGDSDTEAFF.

This clonotype turned up a few times. The rearrangement joins TRBV20-1 to TRBJ1-2, with D maybe TRBD1 (5 bases). V dropped 3 bases and J dropped 9 bases, with 20 bases sitting between them. The length of the CDR3 is 14 residues. The V gene's germline CDR1 is DFQATT and CDR2 SNEGSKA (reference sequence). DNA of the CDR3: TGCAGTGCTAGCGGTATCCGGGACTTAGGCCGCTACACCTTC. Its translation: CSASGIRDLGRYTF.